This T cell receptor (beta chain) was obtained from a study of technical replicates of blood from a few donors. In germline, CDR1 is MGHDK, CDR2 SYGVNS. Deletions cut 4 bases from V and 1 base from J, with 13 bases between. The CDR3 runs 15 residues. Profiled with immunoSEQ multiplex PCR; TCRdb holds only in-frame clones, not every one. The sample holds 90,000 to 100,000 clones, around 96% seen once. The sample taken for sequencing was T cells isolated from PBMCs. The receptor was derived from a human donor in good health. The gene calls are TRBV25-1 and TRBJ1-2; tentatively, D is TRBD1 (6 bases). The CDR3: CASSAQGTGNYGYTF. CDR3 nucleotide sequence: TGTGCCAGCAGTGCCCAGGGGACGGGTAACTATGGCTACACCTTC.